This passage covers 12 T cell receptor beta chains from one sample sequenced in a study of blood T cell repertoires in COVID-19 (TCRdb year 2020). Library preparation employed the immunoSEQ multiplex PCR assay. Entries here come from immuneACCESS through TCRdb and include only in-frame sequences with V and J called. Some clones fail to appear in such tables; in the studies checked, an unresolved V gene covers under half of the shortfall, and the cause of the remainder is unknown. The sample data list 150,000 to 200,000 clones, and about 90% of these were observed just once. The ten biggest clones cover roughly 7.3% of the sample. Sequencing used PBMCs or T cells enriched from blood (not recorded which). These receptors all stem from a woman in her 50s who had recovered from COVID-19.

This chain joins TRBV7-2 and TRBJ1-2; D is undetermined. The CDR3 runs 13 residues. The germline gives CDR1 SGHTA, CDR2 FQGNSA. V was trimmed by 1 base and J by 1 base, leaving 4 bases between them. The CDR3 sequence is CASSLDGNYGYTF. The CDR3 DNA reads as TGTGCCAGCAGCTTAGACGGTAACTATGGCTACACCTTC.

V is TRBV7-2 and J is TRBJ2-7; D is perhaps TRBD1 (6 bases). Germline assignment: CDR1 SGHTA and CDR2 FQGNSA. Trimming removed 3 bases at V and 0 bases at J, with 9 bases between. The length of the CDR3 is 14 residues. The CDR3: CASSFDRRSYEQYF. Here the CDR3 DNA reads TGTGCCAGCAGCTTCGACAGGCGCTCCTACGAGCAGTACTTC.

This clone has more than one count but fewer than ten. The chain has TRBV6-6 and TRBJ2-3; TRBD2 matches 7 bases. The V gene's germline CDR1 is MNHNY and CDR2 SVGAGI (reference sequence). The J segment lost 0 bases and the V segment lost 5 bases, leaving 11 bases of the junction unmatched. This CDR3 region has 17 residues. This CDR3 is CASSPRGDGGSTDTQYF. CDR3 coding DNA: TGTGCCAGCAGTCCGAGGGGTGACGGGGGGAGCACAGATACGCAGTATTTT.

The CDR3 DNA follows: TGTGCCAGCACTCCTCTAGCGGGGGCGACAGATACGCAGTATTTT. Encoded protein: CASTPLAGATDTQYF. This sequence joins TRBV2 and TRBJ2-3; 10 positions agree with TRBD2. The CDR3 is 15 amino acids. From germline, CDR1 is SNHLY and CDR2 FYNNEI. V trimming: 7 bases; J trimming: 3 bases; junction bases outside the gene matches: 7.

The chain recombines TRBV19 with TRBJ1-2; D uncertain. Trimming took 4 bases from V and 4 from J, leaving 16 bases between them. The V gene's germline CDR1 is LNHDA and CDR2 SQIVND (reference sequence). This CDR3 comprises 15 residues. Here the CDR3 DNA reads TGTGCCAGTAGTAATTCGGGAGGTGATAGCTATGGCTACACCTTC. This gives the protein CASSNSGGDSYGYTF.

The chain uses TRBV11-3 and TRBJ2-3; no reliable D call. This CDR3 has 12 residues. The V gene lost 0 bases and the J gene lost 6 bases, with 4 bases spanning the gap. The germline CDR1 and CDR2 sequences are SGHNT and YENEEA. The CDR3 sequence: CASSLESDTQYF. The CDR3 nucleotides read TGTGCCAGCAGCTTAGAGAGTGATACGCAGTATTTT.

The chain recombines TRBV5-1 with TRBJ1-1, with D possibly being TRBD1 (5 bases). CDR3 length: 15 amino acids. Germline assignment: CDR1 SGHRS and CDR2 YFSETQ. Trimming pared 0 bases from V and 4 bases from J, leaving 13 bases between. The CDR3 is CASSLVVGTTTEAFF. The CDR3 nucleotides read TGCGCCAGCAGCTTGGTCGTAGGGACTACCACTGAAGCTTTCTTT.

V gene TRBV21-1 combines with J gene TRBJ1-5; the listed D gene, TRBD1, was not tested against the DNA. TRBV21-1 is an annotated pseudogene. CDR3 size: 17 residues. CDR3 in amino acids: CASSASRAQGFCQPQHF. The CDR3 region has the DNA TGTGCCAGCAGCGCCTCTCGAGCACAGGGATTTTGCCAGCCCCAGCATTTT.

This clone was detected only a few times. The chain joins TRBV7-9 to TRBJ2-7, with 10 bases aligning to TRBD1. The germline V gene has CDR1 SEHNR and CDR2 FQNEAQ (reference sequence). This CDR3 spans 16 amino acids. V gave up 5 bases and J gave up 4 bases; unmatched junction bases: 11. The CDR3 sequence is CASSNRGTGVPYEQYF. The DNA of the CDR3 is TGTGCCAGCAGCAACCGCGGGACAGGGGTCCCATACGAGCAGTACTTC.

The V and J genes are TRBV27 and TRBJ1-1; D is unresolved. This CDR3 region has 11 residues. From germline, CDR1 is MNHEY and CDR2 SMNVEV (reference sequence). V was trimmed by 7 bases and J by 4 bases, leaving 7 bases between them. The chain's CDR3 is CASNSGTEAFF. CDR3 sequence (DNA): TGTGCCAGCAACAGTGGCACTGAAGCTTTCTTT.

The chain employs TRBV3-1 (or the pseudogene TRBV3-2) and TRBJ2-1; 10 nucleotides match TRBD2. The CDR3 length is 17 residues. J lost 6 bases, V lost 1 base, and 9 bases had no gene match. Germline V gene sequence: CDR1 LGHDT, CDR2 YNNKEL (reference sequence). The CDR3 loop reads CASSQVVPSGSRNEQFF. DNA of the CDR3: TGTGCCAGCAGCCAAGTAGTGCCTAGCGGGAGCCGCAATGAGCAGTTCTTC.

The rearrangement joins TRBV19 to TRBJ2-1; 12 positions match TRBD2. The CDR3 is 15 residues long. Trimming cost V 7 bases and J 5 bases; bases outside gene matches: 6. Germline V gene lookup returns CDR1 LNHDA and CDR2 SQIVND (reference sequence). The chain's CDR3 is CASKTSGSPHNEQFF. In DNA form, the CDR3 reads TGTGCCAGTAAGACTAGCGGGAGTCCCCACAATGAGCAGTTCTTC.